This T cell receptor beta chain was profiled in a study of cytomegalovirus exposure and HLA in healthy donors. Findings of the study overall: Associated with cytomegalovirus, according to the listing, were about 160 TCR beta chains. Subsequent analysis showed first-cohort TCR clusters tending to co-occur in more than 95 validation repertoires. The study found most TCR sequences rare, yet found some public TCRs in many donors.

In regard to this clone: What it binds is not known. Germline and junction disagree at one end, which may indicate a read error. Different DNA sequences within this sample yield the same CDR3.

The data were produced by immunoSEQ multiplex PCR, yet TCRdb's version contains in-frame clones alone and is incomplete. Seen here are 55,000 to 65,000 clones, 96% observed once, and the top ten hold 0.9%. Sequencing was carried out using PBMCs. This sequence was found in a man aged 18-30 years in good health and CMV-seronegative.

The CDR3 nucleotides are TGTGCCAGCAGCAACATCGGTGGCGGCACTTACAATGAACAGTTCTTC. It codes for CASSNIGGGTYNEQFF. V and J are TRBV7-8 and TRBJ2-1; no firm D call. The germline CDR1 and CDR2 sequences are SGHVS and FQNEAQ. The CDR3 is 16 residues long.